Presented here are 8 T cell receptor beta chains from one specimen sequenced in a study of a mutant IDH1 vaccine in newly diagnosed glioma. Regarding time point: week 47, end of study. Every vaccination contained 300 ug of the mutant IDH1 20-mer peptide and was paired with topical imiquimod. Sequencing was performed with immunoSEQ multiplex PCR; in TCRdb, only in-frame clones are kept and a portion is missing. The sample has around 30,000 clones, more than 75% seen once. Which antigens these TCRs recognize remains unknown. Sample: PBMCs, taken from a glioma patient whose treatment included an IDH1 peptide vaccine. The origin of the receptors is a woman aged 25-40 years with glioma.

The chain employs TRBV9 and TRBJ1-5, with 10 bases fitting TRBD1. The CDR3 is made up of 14 amino acids. CDR1 is SGDLS and CDR2 is YYNGEE in the germline V gene. With 7 bases clipped from V and 6 bases from J, the junction kept 7 bases outside the gene matches. DNA of the CDR3: TGTGCCAGCTCGACGACAGGGGGCACTCAGCCCCAGCATTTT. This translates into CASSTTGGTQPQHF. The complete variable domain, with remaining parts taken from reference TRBV9 and TRBJ1-5, reads DSGVTQTPKHLITATGQRVTLRCSPRSGDLSVYWYQQSLDQGLQFLIQYYNGEERAKGNILERFSAQQFPDLHSELNLSSLELGDSALYFCASSTTGGTQPQHFGDGTRLSIL.

The chain links TRBV7-8 to TRBJ1-6, with TRBD1 matching over 10 bases. CDR3 length equals 14 residues. Germline CDR1 is SGHVS and CDR2 is FQNEAQ. V gave up 1 base and J gave up 11 bases; unmatched junction bases: 2. CDR3 in DNA: TGTGCCAGCAGCTTAGGGACAGGGGGAACACCCCTCCACTTT. It is translated as CASSLGTGGTPLHF.

The chain is built from TRBV15 and TRBJ1-2; D uncertain. This CDR3 has 11 residues. Trimming took off 8 bases at V and 7 bases at J, with 11 bases between the two ends. CDR1 and CDR2 (germline): LNHNV, YYDKDF (reference sequence). CDR3 nucleotides: TGTGCCACCTCTAAGGCAGGTGGCTACACCTTC. Translated, it gives CATSKAGGYTF.

The rearrangement uses TRBV5-3 and TRBJ1-6; maybe TRBD1 (5 bases). TRBV5-3 is recorded as an ORF, its role being uncertain. The CDR3 extends over 15 amino acids. The V end lost 2 bases, the J end lost 5 bases, and 11 bases lay between the germline ends. CDR3 sequence: CARSLVDSHNSPLHF. The CDR3 nucleotides read TGTGCCAGAAGCTTAGTTGACAGTCATAATTCACCCCTCCACTTT.

This clone was observed a few times. The gene calls are TRBV5-1 and TRBJ2-2; the D call may be TRBD1 or TRBD2 (6 bases each). Germline V gene data show CDR1 as SGHRS and CDR2 as YFSETQ. The CDR3 has 12 residues. V lost 0 bases and J 11 bases, leaving 8 bases between the germline ends. CDR3 amino acids: CASSLGGAELFF. CDR3 coding DNA: TGCGCCAGCAGCTTGGGGGGGGCCGAGCTGTTTTTT.

The V gene is TRBV4-1, the J gene TRBJ2-6; TRBD2 agrees at 7 bases. This CDR3 is 19 amino acids long. CDR1 is MGHRA, CDR2 YSYEKL, per germline. J was trimmed by 2 bases and V by 1 base; bases with no gene match: 11. As DNA, the CDR3 is TGCGCCAGCAGCCAAGGACTTCTGGGGGAGGGTACTGGGGCCAACGTCCTGACTTTC. Amino acid sequence: CASSQGLLGEGTGANVLTF.

This clone is a singleton in its sample. This chain uses TRBV5-6 with TRBJ1-2; tentative D call: TRBD1 (6 bases). The CDR3 has 15 residues. Trimming stripped 2 bases from V and 4 bases from J, with 15 bases between. The germline V gene has CDR1 SGHDT and CDR2 YYEEEE. The CDR3 bases are TGTGCCAGCAGCTTACAGGGCACAGAGGCCTATGGCTACACCTTC. Translating it yields CASSLQGTEAYGYTF.

This sequence joins TRBV9 and TRBJ2-1, with a weak D call TRBD1 (5 bases). V was trimmed by 0 bases and J by 10 bases, leaving 11 bases between them. Germline lookup yields CDR1 SGDLS and CDR2 YYNGEE. There are 13 residues in the CDR3. CDR3 bases: TGTGCCAGCAGCGTAGCTACATGGGGCGAGCAGTTCTTC. Amino acids: CASSVATWGEQFF. Drawing the rest from reference TRBV9 and TRBJ2-1, the complete variable domain is DSGVTQTPKHLITATGQRVTLRCSPRSGDLSVYWYQQSLDQGLQFLIQYYNGEERAKGNILERFSAQQFPDLHSELNLSSLELGDSALYFCASSVATWGEQFFGPGTRLTVL.